Shown below are 21 T cell receptor beta chains from a single sample sequenced in a study of post-analysis software for immune sequencing data. Unique molecular identifiers tagged the TCR beta cDNA libraries. TCRdb reprocessed the PCR reads via MiXCR and lists one record per CDR3 protein. In the table there are about 160,000 distinct CDR3 sequences, about 37% of which are singletons. The source material was blood, sampled after autologous hematopoietic stem cell transplantation. Source of these receptors: a girl under 18 with multiple sclerosis.

This clonotype was counted between two and nine times. The gene calls are TRBV20-1 and TRBJ2-7, with TRBD2 as a possible D gene (5 bases). CDR1 is DFQATT, CDR2 SNEGSKA, per germline (reference sequence). The CDR3 runs 13 residues. V was trimmed by 1 base and J by 2 bases, leaving 9 bases between them. The CDR3 spells CSARVEAPYEQYF. The CDR3 DNA reads TGCAGTGCTAGAGTGGAGGCGCCCTACGAGCAGTACTTC.

A few counts support this clonotype. The CDR3 nucleotides are TGTGCCAGCAGCCCGTCAGCGGGAGGCTCCTACGAGCAGTACTTC. Its translation: CASSPSAGGSYEQYF. The chain carries TRBV7-3 and TRBJ2-7, with TRBD2 identical over 9 bases. The CDR3 spans 15 residues. The junction had 5 bases not matched to a gene; V was cut back by 5 bases and J by 0 bases. The germline V gene has CDR1 SGHTA and CDR2 FQGTGA.

The rearrangement uses TRBV6-6 and TRBJ2-1; 15 nucleotides line up with TRBD2. With the DNA end fitting TRBJ2-7 better, the J assignment may be wrong. The CDR3 contains 17 residues. CDR1 is MNHNY, CDR2 SVGAGI, per germline (reference sequence). CDR3 amino acids: CASSPGTSGRPHNEQYF. The DNA of the CDR3 is TGTGCCAGCAGTCCCGGGACTAGCGGGAGGCCCCACAATGAGCAGTACTTC.

The chain links TRBV7-3 to TRBJ2-1; maybe TRBD1 (6 bases). The germline V gene has CDR1 SGHTA and CDR2 FQGTGA. Trimming shortened V by 5 bases and J by 9 bases, and 14 bases separated the two germline ends. This CDR3 has 13 amino acids. CDR3 region: CASSAQGPGEQFF. The DNA of the CDR3 is TGTGCCAGCAGCGCTCAGGGGCCGGGTGAGCAGTTCTTC.

This chain uses TRBV11-3 with TRBJ2-1; 14 nucleotides line up with TRBD2. Germline values: CDR1 SGHNT, CDR2 YENEEA. The V segment lost 1 base and the J segment 8 bases; nucleotides outside the gene matches: 4. CDR3 length equals 16 residues. The CDR3 DNA sequence: TGTGCCAGCAGCTTAGGTCTGGGACTAGCGGGAGATGAGCAGTTCTTC. Its protein product is CASSLGLGLAGDEQFF.

This clonotype was found a few times. The V call is TRBV5-1, the J call TRBJ2-6; tentative D call: TRBD2 (5 bases). In germline, CDR1 is SGHRS, CDR2 YFSETQ. The ends were cut back, 1 base at V and 4 bases at J, with 15 bases in the middle. This CDR3 is built from 17 residues. CDR3 bases: TGCGCCAGCAGCTTGCATCGAGGGTCCGCGGGGGCCAACGTCCTGACTTTC. Amino acids: CASSLHRGSAGANVLTF.

This clonotype was seen only a few times. V gene TRBV6-5 combines with J gene TRBJ2-1; 7 bases align to TRBD2. V was pared by 0 bases and J by 7 bases, with 9 bases of the junction left unmatched. Germline V gene data show CDR1 as MNHEY and CDR2 as SVGAGI. The CDR3 consists of 16 residues. The CDR3 sequence is CASSYSAGAPVNEQFF. Written as DNA, the CDR3 is TGTGCCAGCAGTTACTCTGCGGGAGCGCCAGTAAATGAGCAGTTCTTC.

The chain couples TRBV10-3 to TRBJ2-1, with TRBD2 identical over 10 bases. With V trimmed by 2 bases and J by 1 base, 11 bases remained unmatched. Per germline, CDR1 ENHRY and CDR2 SYGVKD. CDR3 size: 19 residues. The CDR3 DNA sequence: TGTGCCATCAGTGAGGGGGCCCCGACTAGCGGGCGTTCCTACAATGAGCAGTTCTTC. Amino acid sequence: CAISEGAPTSGRSYNEQFF.

The chain recombines TRBV2 with TRBJ1-1; perhaps TRBD1 as D (5 bases). V gave up 7 bases and J gave up 1 base, with 16 bases separating them. CDR1 SNHLY and CDR2 FYNNEI come from the germline V gene. This CDR3 contains 15 residues. The CDR3 reads CASILDVRGNTEAFF. The DNA of the CDR3 is TGTGCCAGCATATTAGATGTAAGGGGGAACACTGAAGCTTTCTTT.

V and J are TRBV27 and TRBJ2-7; D remains unclear. Germline CDR1 reads MNHEY; CDR2 reads SMNVEV (reference sequence). Trimming shortened V by 8 bases and J by 3 bases, and 17 bases separated the two germline ends. The CDR3 runs to 14 residues. CDR3 nucleotides: TGTGCCAGCGTTTTCCTGACCCAAGGCTACGAGCAGTACTTC. This codes for CASVFLTQGYEQYF.

This clonotype occurred many times. The genes are TRBV6-1 and TRBJ2-7, with 10 bases matching TRBD1. This CDR3 is 13 amino acids long. V lost 10 bases to trimming and J lost 4 bases; unmatched junction nucleotides: 7. Germline CDR1 reads MNHNS; CDR2 reads SASEGT. This chain's CDR3 is CATRTGGGYEQYF. In DNA form, the CDR3 reads TGTGCCACCAGGACAGGGGGTGGATACGAGCAGTACTTC.

Concerning this clonotype itself: It may be a read error: a sequence one base away is much more abundant. The chain carries TRBV12-3 or TRBV12-4 and TRBJ2-4, with 7 nucleotides matching TRBD1. After removal of 1 base from V and 13 bases from J, the junction contained 13 bases not matched to a gene. The CDR3 runs 15 residues. CDR3 protein: CASSLEGASYNEQYF. The CDR3 nucleotides read TGTGCCAGCAGTTTAGAGGGGGCATCATACAATGAGCAGTACTTC.

This chain joins TRBV12-3 or TRBV12-4 and TRBJ2-1, with a weak D call TRBD2 (5 bases). V lost 3 bases, J lost 4 bases, and 16 bases lay in between. The CDR3 runs to 16 residues. The DNA of the CDR3 is TGTGCCAGCAGTTTCATGAGGACTTACCTATACAATGAGCAGTTCTTC. It encodes CASSFMRTYLYNEQFF.

This clonotype was picked up many times. The V call is TRBV9, the J call TRBJ2-3, with 8 bases identical to TRBD2. The V gene's germline CDR1 is SGDLS and CDR2 YYNGEE. V shed 0 bases and J 3 bases; nucleotides not matched to a gene: 6. This CDR3 comprises 16 residues. CDR3 nucleotides: TGTGCCAGCAGCGTAGAACCGGGAGGGGGGACAGATACGCAGTATTTT. Its translation: CASSVEPGGGTDTQYF.

This clonotype was recorded at least ten times. The V gene is TRBV20-1, the J gene TRBJ2-5; D possibly matches TRBD1 or TRBD2 (5 bases each). The germline gives CDR1 DFQATT, CDR2 SNEGSKA (reference sequence). The CDR3 contains 14 residues. Trimming stripped 0 bases from V and 1 base from J, with 9 bases between. CDR3 region: CSARDRDGQETQYF. In nucleotides, the CDR3 is TGCAGTGCTAGAGACCGGGACGGCCAAGAGACCCAGTACTTC.

This clonotype was recorded a few times. The V call is TRBV27, the J call TRBJ2-1; a possible D gene is TRBD1 (5 bases). Germline V CDR1 and CDR2: MNHEY, SMNVEV (reference sequence). There are 16 residues in the CDR3. Trimming took 3 bases from V and 2 from J, leaving 14 bases between them. For the CDR3, the DNA is TGTGCCAGCAGTTTTTTAGCTCTAGGGGCCTACAATGAGCAGTTCTTC. As protein: CASSFLALGAYNEQFF.

This sequence joins TRBV2 and TRBJ2-5, with TRBD2 identical over 11 bases. Germline-derived CDR1 and CDR2 are SNHLY and FYNNEI. Trimming took 5 bases from V and 5 from J; bases not matched to a gene: 7. The CDR3 extends over 15 amino acids. Here the CDR3 reads CASSNSGRAIETQYF. The CDR3 DNA sequence: TGTGCCAGCAGTAATAGCGGGAGGGCCATCGAGACCCAGTACTTC. Together with reference TRBV2 and TRBJ2-5, the CDR3 gives the full variable domain: EPEVTQTPSHQVTQMGQEVILRCVPISNHLYFYWYRQILGQKVEFLVSFYNNEISEKSEIFDDQFSVERPDGSNFTLKIRSTKLEDSAMYFCASSNSGRAIETQYFGPGTRLLVL.

This clonotype was observed a few times. The chain joins TRBV4-2 to TRBJ2-5, with 7 bases fitting TRBD2. The germline gives CDR1 LGHNA, CDR2 YNFKEQ. The CDR3 runs 14 residues. J was trimmed by 11 bases and V by 6 bases; bases with no gene match: 15. The CDR3 region has the DNA TGTGCCAGCAGTTCGACTAGCCCTCCGGGGGAGCAGTACTTC. Translation: CASSSTSPPGEQYF.

Turning to this clonotype: One end of the junction does not line up with germline, which may come from a read error. The CDR3 sequence is CASSLSGSYGQYF. DNA of the CDR3: TGTGCCAGCAGTTTATCCGGGTCCTACGGGCAGTACTTC. The chain carries TRBV27 and TRBJ2-7, with D hard to call. Germline V gene sequence: CDR1 MNHEY, CDR2 SMNVEV (reference sequence). CDR3 length: 13 residues.

This clonotype was seen a handful of times. V usage is TRBV21-1 and J usage is TRBJ2-5; the table's D call, TRBD1, was not checked against the DNA. The DNA matches TRBJ2-7 better at its end, which makes the J call doubtful. TRBV21-1 is designated a pseudogene. The CDR3 extends over 15 amino acids. CDR3: CASSSPYRDSDEQYF. The CDR3, as DNA: TGTGCCAGCAGCTCACCCTACCGGGACAGCGACGAGCAGTACTTC.

The chain recombines TRBV6-5 with TRBJ2-3; D not resolved. CDR3 length: 14 amino acids. V lost 0 bases and J lost 2, with 6 bases in between. CDR1 is MNHEY, CDR2 SVGAGI, per germline. In nucleotides, the CDR3 is TGTGCCAGCAGTTACTCTGGCTTCACAGATACGCAGTATTTT. Its protein is CASSYSGFTDTQYF.